The 16 T cell receptor beta chains below were found in one sample sequenced in a study of T cell responses to AZD1222 COVID-19 vaccine. Assay: immunoSEQ multiplex PCR; the TCRdb copy retains only in-frame clones and omits some. The sample contains 90,000 to 150,000 clones, approximately 87% of which appear only once. Here the sequenced sample was peripheral blood, taken on day 0 of AZD1222 vaccination. Receptors originate from an adult in good health.

The chain links TRBV6-2 or TRBV6-3 to TRBJ1-1; D may be TRBD1 (5 bases). Per the germline V gene, CDR1 is MNHEY and CDR2 is SVGEGT. The CDR3 is 14 amino acids. The V and J ends lost 3 bases and 4 bases respectively, with 12 bases between them. This CDR3 reads CASSYSRALTEAFF. CDR3 sequence (DNA): TGTGCCAGCAGTTATTCCAGGGCCCTCACTGAAGCTTTCTTT.

V usage is TRBV5-6 and J usage is TRBJ2-1, with D perhaps given as TRBD1 or TRBD2 (5 bases each). Germline V gene lookup returns CDR1 SGHDT and CDR2 YYEEEE. Trimming took 1 base from V and 3 from J, leaving 17 bases between them. This CDR3 spans 17 amino acids. The chain's CDR3 is CASSLRGVWDLYNEQFF. The CDR3 bases are TGTGCCAGCAGCTTGAGAGGGGTATGGGACCTCTACAATGAGCAGTTCTTC.

The chain has TRBV5-1 and TRBJ1-6; TRBD1 aligns across 10 bases. The CDR3 spans 16 residues. Trimming at V came to 4 bases and at J to 9 bases, leaving 10 bases not matched to a gene. Germline V gives CDR1 SGHRS, CDR2 YFSETQ. CDR3 region: CASSPSGTGVGSPLHF. In nucleotides, the CDR3 is TGCGCCAGCAGCCCCTCCGGGACAGGGGTGGGTTCACCCCTCCACTTT.

The chain uses TRBV6-6 and TRBJ2-1; D remains unclear. The CDR3 is made up of 14 amino acids. CDR1 and CDR2 (germline): MNHNY, SVGAGI (reference sequence). V gave up 8 bases and J gave up 1 base, with 12 bases separating them. This CDR3 is CASLDGRSYNEQFF. The CDR3, as DNA: TGTGCCAGCCTCGACGGGCGATCCTACAATGAGCAGTTCTTC.

The V gene is TRBV11-2, the J gene TRBJ2-3; TRBD1 aligns across 8 bases. Trimming at V came to 4 bases and at J to 2 bases, leaving 11 bases not matched to a gene. This CDR3 contains 17 residues. The germline gives CDR1 SGHAT, CDR2 FQNNGV. The CDR3 DNA follows: TGTGCCAGCAGCTATGGACAGGGAGCTAGCGCCACAGATACGCAGTATTTT. It codes for CASSYGQGASATDTQYF.

The V and J genes are TRBV5-6 and TRBJ1-1; TRBD1 might be the D (6 bases). The ends were cut back, 2 bases at V and 4 bases at J, with 15 bases in the middle. The CDR3 is 15 residues long. From germline, CDR1 is SGHDT and CDR2 YYEEEE. CDR3 DNA: TGTGCCAGCAGCTTAATCCCGGACAGAGGCACTGAAGCTTTCTTT. Translating it yields CASSLIPDRGTEAFF.

This chain links TRBV6-1 with TRBJ2-7, with TRBD2 matching 7 bases. CDR1 is MNHNS and CDR2 is SASEGT in the germline V gene. The CDR3 consists of 15 residues. V shed 1 base, J shed 3 bases, and the junction held 6 bases outside the gene matches. The CDR3 protein is CASSEEGGFYYEQYF. In nucleotides, the CDR3 is TGTGCCAGCAGTGAAGAGGGAGGGTTCTACTACGAGCAGTACTTC.

The rearrangement uses TRBV6-2 or TRBV6-3 and TRBJ2-1; 12 bases are a match to TRBD2. V was clipped by 3 bases and J by 2 bases; unmatched bases: 8. Germline CDR1 MNHEY, CDR2 SVGEGT. The length of the CDR3 is 18 residues. CDR3 in amino acids: CASSYRLAGESPYNEQFF. CDR3 in DNA: TGTGCCAGCAGTTATCGACTAGCGGGAGAAAGTCCCTACAATGAGCAGTTCTTC.

The rearrangement joins TRBV7-2 to TRBJ2-2, with 10 nucleotides matching TRBD2. V lost 2 bases and J lost 4; bases outside the gene matches: 4. This CDR3 is built from 16 residues. Germline loops: CDR1 SGHTA, CDR2 FQGNSA. In DNA, the CDR3 is TGTGCCAGCAGCTTAAGGACTAGCGGAGTCACCGGGGAGCTGTTTTTT. This encodes CASSLRTSGVTGELFF.

A single count supports this clone. CDR3 nucleotides: TGCGCCAGCAGCTTTACGGGGGGCCGTGAGCAGTTCTTC. Translation: CASSFTGGREQFF. The V call is TRBV5-1, the J call TRBJ2-1; tentative D call: TRBD2 (7 bases). Germline V gene data show CDR1 as SGHRS and CDR2 as YFSETQ. V lost 2 bases and J lost 9, with 12 bases in between. This CDR3 is built from 13 residues.

The chain employs TRBV6-1 and TRBJ2-7; D gene unclear. V lost 3 bases to trimming and J lost 6 bases, with 9 bases between them. This CDR3 region has 12 residues. Germline CDR1 is MNHNS and CDR2 is SASEGT. The CDR3 loop reads CASSDRPSEQYF. CDR3 in DNA: TGTGCCAGCAGTGATAGACCCTCCGAGCAGTACTTC.

V and J are TRBV5-4 and TRBJ2-5, with 9 bases fitting TRBD2. The CDR3 totals 15 residues. V was pared by 5 bases and J by 4 bases, with 9 bases of the junction left unmatched. Germline assignment: CDR1 SGHNT and CDR2 YYREEE (reference sequence). DNA of the CDR3: TGTGCCAGCAGTTCTTATAGCGGGAGTTCAGAGACCCAGTACTTC. It is translated as CASSSYSGSSETQYF.

The rearrangement joins TRBV2 to TRBJ2-5; D is perhaps TRBD1 or TRBD2 (6 bases each). Germline lookup yields CDR1 SNHLY and CDR2 FYNNEI. The CDR3 is made up of 15 amino acids. Trimming left V 4 bases short and J 4 bases short, with 16 bases between. The CDR3 loop reads CASSGGTKGVETQYF. CDR3 coding DNA: TGTGCCAGCAGTGGCGGGACAAAAGGGGTAGAGACCCAGTACTTC.

The chain combines TRBV27 with TRBJ1-3, with D possibly being TRBD1 (5 bases). The CDR3 totals 14 residues. Germline CDR1 reads MNHEY; CDR2 reads SMNVEV (reference sequence). V was cut by 4 bases and J by 8 bases, with 15 bases left in between. Here the CDR3 reads CASSYGGIADTIYF. DNA of the CDR3: TGTGCCAGCAGTTATGGGGGTATCGCGGACACCATATATTTT.

This chain uses TRBV6-2 or TRBV6-3 with TRBJ1-2, with D tentatively TRBD1 (5 bases). The CDR3 totals 15 residues. Germline V gives CDR1 MNHEY, CDR2 SVGEGT. V was shortened by 3 bases and J by 0 bases, with 11 bases between the two germline ends. The CDR3: CASSYPTRANYGYTF. CDR3 DNA: TGTGCCAGCAGTTATCCGACCAGGGCTAACTATGGCTACACCTTC.

The chain carries TRBV7-3 and TRBJ2-2; possibly TRBD2 for D (6 bases). Germline CDR1 SGHTA, CDR2 FQGTGA. The CDR3 extends over 14 amino acids. V was pared by 6 bases and J by 7 bases, with 15 bases between. This CDR3 is CASSGAPGVGELFF. As DNA, the CDR3 is TGTGCCAGCAGTGGGGCCCCGGGGGTCGGGGAGCTGTTTTTT.